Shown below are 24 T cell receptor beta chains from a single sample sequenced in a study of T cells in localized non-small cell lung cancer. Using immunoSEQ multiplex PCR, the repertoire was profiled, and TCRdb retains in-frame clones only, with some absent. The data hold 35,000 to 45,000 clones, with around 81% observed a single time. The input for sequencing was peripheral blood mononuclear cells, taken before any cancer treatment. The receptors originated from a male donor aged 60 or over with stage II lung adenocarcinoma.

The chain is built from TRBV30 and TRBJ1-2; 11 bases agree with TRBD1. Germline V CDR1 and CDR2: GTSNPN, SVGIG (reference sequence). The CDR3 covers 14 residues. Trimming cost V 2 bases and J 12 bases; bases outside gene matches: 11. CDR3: CAWSLGGTGGWHTF. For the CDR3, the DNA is TGTGCCTGGAGTCTGGGTGGGACAGGGGGTTGGCACACCTTC.

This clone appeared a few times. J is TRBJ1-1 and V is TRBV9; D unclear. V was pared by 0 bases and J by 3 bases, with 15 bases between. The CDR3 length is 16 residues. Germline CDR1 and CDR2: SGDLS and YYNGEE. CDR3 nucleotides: TGTGCCAGCAGCGTAGGGGTGGATATATGGGACACTGAAGCTTTCTTT. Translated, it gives CASSVGVDIWDTEAFF.

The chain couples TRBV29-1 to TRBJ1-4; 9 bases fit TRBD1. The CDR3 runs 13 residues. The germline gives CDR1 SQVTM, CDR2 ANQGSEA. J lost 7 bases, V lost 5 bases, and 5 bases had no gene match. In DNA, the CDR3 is TGCAGCGTTTACAGGGGGCTAGGTGAAAAACTGTTTTTT. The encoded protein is CSVYRGLGEKLFF.

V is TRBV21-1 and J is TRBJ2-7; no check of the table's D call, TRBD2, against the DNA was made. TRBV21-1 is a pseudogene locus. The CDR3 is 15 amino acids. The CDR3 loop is CASSKGEKASGEQYF. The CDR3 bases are TGTGCCAGCAGCAAAGGGGAAAAGGCCAGCGGGGAGCAGTACTTC.

This CDR3 is CSPLERDTQYF. The CDR3 DNA reads TGCAGTCCCCTCGAGCGGGATACGCAGTATTTT. The genes are TRBV20-1 and TRBJ2-3; D is perhaps TRBD2 (5 bases). This CDR3 comprises 11 residues. V was pared by 8 bases and J by 6 bases, with 12 bases between. Germline CDR1 and CDR2: DFQATT and SNEGSKA (reference sequence).

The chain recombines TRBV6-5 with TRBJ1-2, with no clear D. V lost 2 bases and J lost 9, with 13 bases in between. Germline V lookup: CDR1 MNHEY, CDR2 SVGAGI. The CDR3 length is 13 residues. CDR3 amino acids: CASSYVAIGSYTF. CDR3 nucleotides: TGTGCCAGCAGTTACGTTGCAATCGGGAGCTACACCTTC.

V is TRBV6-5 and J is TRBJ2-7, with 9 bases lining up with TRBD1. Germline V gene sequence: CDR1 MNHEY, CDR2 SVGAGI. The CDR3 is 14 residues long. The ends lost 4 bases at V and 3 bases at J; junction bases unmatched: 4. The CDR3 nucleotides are TGTGCCAGCAGTTCGGGACAGGGTATCTACGAGCAGTACTTC. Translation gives CASSSGQGIYEQYF.

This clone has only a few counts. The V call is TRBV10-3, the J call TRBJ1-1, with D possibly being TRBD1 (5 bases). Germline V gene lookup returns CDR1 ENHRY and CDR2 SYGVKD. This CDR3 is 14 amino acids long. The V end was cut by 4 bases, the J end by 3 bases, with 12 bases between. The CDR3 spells CAISVKGGDTEAFF. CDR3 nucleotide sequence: TGTGCCATCAGTGTCAAAGGAGGGGACACTGAAGCTTTCTTT.

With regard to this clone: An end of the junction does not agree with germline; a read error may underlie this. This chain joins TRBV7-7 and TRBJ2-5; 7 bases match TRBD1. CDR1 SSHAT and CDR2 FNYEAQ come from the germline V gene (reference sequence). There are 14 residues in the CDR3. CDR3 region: CASSLNRGEETQYF. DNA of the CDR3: TGTGCTAGCAGCTTAAACAGGGGAGAGGAGACCCAGTACTTC.

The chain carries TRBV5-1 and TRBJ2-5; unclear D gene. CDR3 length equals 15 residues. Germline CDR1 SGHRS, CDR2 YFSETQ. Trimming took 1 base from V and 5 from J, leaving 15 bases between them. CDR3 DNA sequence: TGCGCCAGCAGCTTGTCACGGGTGGCGGTGGAGACCCAGTACTTC. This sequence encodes CASSLSRVAVETQYF.

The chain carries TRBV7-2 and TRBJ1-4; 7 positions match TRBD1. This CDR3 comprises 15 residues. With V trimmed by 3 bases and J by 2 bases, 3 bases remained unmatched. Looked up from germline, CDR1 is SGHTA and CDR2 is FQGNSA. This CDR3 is CASSFTGATNEKLFF. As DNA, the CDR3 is TGTGCCAGCAGCTTTACAGGGGCGACTAATGAAAAACTGTTTTTT.

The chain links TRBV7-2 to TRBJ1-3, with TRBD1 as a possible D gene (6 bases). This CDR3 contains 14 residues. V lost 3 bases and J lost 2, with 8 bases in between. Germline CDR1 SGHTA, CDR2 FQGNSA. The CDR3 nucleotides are TGTGCCAGCAGCTTTGCAGGGGCTGGAAACACCATATATTTT. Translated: CASSFAGAGNTIYF. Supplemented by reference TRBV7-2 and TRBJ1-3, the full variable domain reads GAGVSQSPSNKVTEKGKDVELRCDPISGHTALYWYRQSLGQGLEFLIYFQGNSAPDKSGLPSDRFSAERTGGSVSTLTIQRTQQEDSAVYLCASSFAGAGNTIYFGEGSWLTVV.

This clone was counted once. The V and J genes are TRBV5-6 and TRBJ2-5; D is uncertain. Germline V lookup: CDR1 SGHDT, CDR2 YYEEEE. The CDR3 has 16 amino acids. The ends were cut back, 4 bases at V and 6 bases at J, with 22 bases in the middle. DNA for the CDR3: TGTGCCAGCAGCGGACGAACATCCGGGCGACCGAAGACCCAGTACTTC. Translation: CASSGRTSGRPKTQYF.

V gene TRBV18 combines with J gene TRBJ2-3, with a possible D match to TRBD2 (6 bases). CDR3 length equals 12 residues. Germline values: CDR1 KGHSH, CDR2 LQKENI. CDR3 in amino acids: CASTGEADTQYF. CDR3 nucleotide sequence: TGTGCTTCTACGGGGGAAGCAGATACGCAGTATTTT.

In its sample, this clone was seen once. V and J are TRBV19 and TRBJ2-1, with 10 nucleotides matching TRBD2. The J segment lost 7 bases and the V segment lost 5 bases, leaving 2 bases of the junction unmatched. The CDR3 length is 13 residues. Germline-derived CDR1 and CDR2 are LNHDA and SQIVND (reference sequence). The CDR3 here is CASSVTSGNEQFF. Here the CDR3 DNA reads TGTGCCAGTAGTGTGACTAGCGGGAATGAGCAGTTCTTC.

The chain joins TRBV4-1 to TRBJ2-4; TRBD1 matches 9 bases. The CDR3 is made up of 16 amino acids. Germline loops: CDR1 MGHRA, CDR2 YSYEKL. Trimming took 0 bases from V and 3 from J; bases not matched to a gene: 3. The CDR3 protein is CASSQEETGGKNIQYF. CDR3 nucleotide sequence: TGCGCCAGCAGCCAAGAAGAGACAGGGGGCAAAAACATTCAGTACTTC.

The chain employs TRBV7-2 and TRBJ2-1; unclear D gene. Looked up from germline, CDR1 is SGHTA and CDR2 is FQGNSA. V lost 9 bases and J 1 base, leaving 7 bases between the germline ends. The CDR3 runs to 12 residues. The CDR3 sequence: CASSFSYNEQFF. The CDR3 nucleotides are TGTGCCAGTTCGTTTTCCTACAATGAGCAGTTCTTC.

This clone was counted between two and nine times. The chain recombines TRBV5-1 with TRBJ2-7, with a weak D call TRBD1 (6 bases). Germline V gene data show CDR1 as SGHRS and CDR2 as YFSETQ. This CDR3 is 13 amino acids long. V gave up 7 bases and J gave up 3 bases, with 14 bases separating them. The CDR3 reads CASEQTGLYEQYF. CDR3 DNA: TGCGCCAGCGAACAGACAGGCCTCTACGAGCAGTACTTC.

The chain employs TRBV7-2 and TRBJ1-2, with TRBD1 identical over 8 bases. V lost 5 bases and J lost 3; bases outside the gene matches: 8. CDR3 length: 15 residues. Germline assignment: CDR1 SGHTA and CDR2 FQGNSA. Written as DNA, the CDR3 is TGTGCCAGCAGCCCGCGACAGGGGCGGGACTATGGCTACACCTTC. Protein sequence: CASSPRQGRDYGYTF. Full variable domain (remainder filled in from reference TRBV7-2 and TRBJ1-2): GAGVSQSPSNKVTEKGKDVELRCDPISGHTALYWYRQSLGQGLEFLIYFQGNSAPDKSGLPSDRFSAERTGGSVSTLTIQRTQQEDSAVYLCASSPRQGRDYGYTFGSGTRLTVV.

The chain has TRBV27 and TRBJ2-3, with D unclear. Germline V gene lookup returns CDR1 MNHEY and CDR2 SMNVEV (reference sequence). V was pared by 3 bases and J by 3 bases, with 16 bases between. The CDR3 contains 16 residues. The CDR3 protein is CASSFSQFSPTDTQYF. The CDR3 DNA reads TGTGCCAGCAGTTTCTCACAGTTTTCGCCTACAGATACGCAGTATTTT.

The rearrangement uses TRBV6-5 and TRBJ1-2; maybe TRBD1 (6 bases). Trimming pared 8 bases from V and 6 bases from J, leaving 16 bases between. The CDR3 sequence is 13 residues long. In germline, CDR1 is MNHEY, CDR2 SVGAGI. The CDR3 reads CASRSTGRDGYTF. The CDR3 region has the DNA TGTGCCAGCCGGTCGACAGGCAGAGATGGCTACACCTTC.

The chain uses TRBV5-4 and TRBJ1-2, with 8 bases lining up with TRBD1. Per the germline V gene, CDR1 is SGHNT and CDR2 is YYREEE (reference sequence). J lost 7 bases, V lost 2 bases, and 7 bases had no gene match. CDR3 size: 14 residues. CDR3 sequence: CASSFGQGFSGYTF. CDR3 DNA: TGTGCCAGCAGCTTCGGACAGGGCTTCTCTGGCTACACCTTC.

Written as DNA, the CDR3 is TGTGCCAGCAGCGTACAGGCTACATCCCCTGAAGCTTTCTTT. Protein: CASSVQATSPEAFF. The gene calls are TRBV9 and TRBJ1-1; D unresolved. Deletions cut 1 base from V and 6 bases from J, with 13 bases between. Looked up from germline, CDR1 is SGDLS and CDR2 is YYNGEE. The CDR3 consists of 14 residues.

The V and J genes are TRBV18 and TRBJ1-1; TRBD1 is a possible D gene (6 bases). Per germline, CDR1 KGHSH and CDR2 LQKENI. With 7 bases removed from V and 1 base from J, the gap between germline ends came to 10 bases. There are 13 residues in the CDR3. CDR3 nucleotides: TGTGCCAGCTGGGTCAGGGGGAACACTGAAGCTTTCTTT. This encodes CASWVRGNTEAFF.